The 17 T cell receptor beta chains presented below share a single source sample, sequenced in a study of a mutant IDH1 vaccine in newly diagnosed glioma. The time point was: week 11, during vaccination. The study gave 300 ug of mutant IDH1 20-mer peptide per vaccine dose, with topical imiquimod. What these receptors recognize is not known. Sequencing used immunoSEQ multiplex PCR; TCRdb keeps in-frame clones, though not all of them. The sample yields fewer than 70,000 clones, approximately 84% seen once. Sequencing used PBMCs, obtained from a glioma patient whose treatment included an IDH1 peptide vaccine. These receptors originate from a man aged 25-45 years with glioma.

CDR3: CASSLDTLSYNEQFF. The CDR3 DNA reads as TGTGCCAGCAGCTTAGACACCCTATCCTACAATGAGCAGTTCTTC. The gene calls are TRBV11-3 and TRBJ2-1; D is unresolved. V lost 0 bases, J lost 1 base, and 7 bases lay in between. Germline CDR1 is SGHNT and CDR2 is YENEEA. This CDR3 spans 15 amino acids.

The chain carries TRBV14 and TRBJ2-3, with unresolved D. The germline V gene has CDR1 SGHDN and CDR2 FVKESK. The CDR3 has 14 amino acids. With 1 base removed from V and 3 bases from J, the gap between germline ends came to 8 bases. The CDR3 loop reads CASSQVRETDTQYF. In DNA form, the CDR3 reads TGTGCCAGCAGCCAAGTACGAGAAACAGATACGCAGTATTTT.

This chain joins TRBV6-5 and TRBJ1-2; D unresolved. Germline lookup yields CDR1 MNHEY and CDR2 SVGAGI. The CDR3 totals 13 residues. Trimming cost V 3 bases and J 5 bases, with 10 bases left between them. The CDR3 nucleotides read TGTGCCAGCAGTTATACCCCTTCGTATGGCTACACCTTC. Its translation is CASSYTPSYGYTF.

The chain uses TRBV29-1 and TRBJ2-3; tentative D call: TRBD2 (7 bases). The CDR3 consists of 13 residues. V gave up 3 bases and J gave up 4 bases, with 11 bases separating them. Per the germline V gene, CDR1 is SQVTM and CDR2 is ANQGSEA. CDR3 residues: CSVEGGPADTQYF. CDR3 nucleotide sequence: TGCAGCGTTGAGGGGGGGCCGGCAGATACGCAGTATTTT.

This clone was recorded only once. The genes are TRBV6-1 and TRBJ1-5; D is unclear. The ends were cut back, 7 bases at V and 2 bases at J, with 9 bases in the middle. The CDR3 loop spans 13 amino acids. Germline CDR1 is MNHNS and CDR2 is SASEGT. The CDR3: CASTADGNQPQHF. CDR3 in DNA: TGTGCCAGCACCGCGGATGGCAATCAGCCCCAGCATTTT.

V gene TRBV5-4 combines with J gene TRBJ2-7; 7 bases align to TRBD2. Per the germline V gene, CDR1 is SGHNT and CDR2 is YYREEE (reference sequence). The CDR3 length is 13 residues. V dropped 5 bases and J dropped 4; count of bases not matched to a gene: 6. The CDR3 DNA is TGTGCCAGCAGTCCCGGACTAGTTTACGAGCAGTACTTC. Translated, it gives CASSPGLVYEQYF.

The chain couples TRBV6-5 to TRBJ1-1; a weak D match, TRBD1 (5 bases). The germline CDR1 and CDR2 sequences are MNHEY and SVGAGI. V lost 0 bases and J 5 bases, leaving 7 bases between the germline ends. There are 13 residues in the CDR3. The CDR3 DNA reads TGTGCCAGCAGTTACTCGGGACGGACTGAAGCTTTCTTT. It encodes CASSYSGRTEAFF.

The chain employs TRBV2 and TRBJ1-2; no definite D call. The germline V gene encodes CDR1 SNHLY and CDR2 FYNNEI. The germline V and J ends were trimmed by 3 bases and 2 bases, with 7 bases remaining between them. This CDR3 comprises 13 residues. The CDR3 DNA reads TGTGCCAGCAGTGAGTCTGGGAACTATGGCTACACCTTC. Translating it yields CASSESGNYGYTF.

The CDR3 DNA reads as TGTGCCAGCAGCCCGGGACAGGGTAACTATGGCTACACCTTC. It translates to CASSPGQGNYGYTF. The gene calls are TRBV28 and TRBJ1-2, with 9 bases that match TRBD1. After removal of 6 bases from V and 1 base from J, the junction contained 3 bases not matched to a gene. Per the germline V gene, CDR1 is MDHEN and CDR2 is SYDVKM. CDR3 length equals 14 residues.

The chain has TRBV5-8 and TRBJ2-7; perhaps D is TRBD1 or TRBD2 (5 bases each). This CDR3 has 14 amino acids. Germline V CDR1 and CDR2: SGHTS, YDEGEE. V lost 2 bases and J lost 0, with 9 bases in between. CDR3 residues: CASSFPGSSYEQYF. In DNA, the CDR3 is TGTGCCAGCAGCTTTCCAGGGAGCTCCTACGAGCAGTACTTC.

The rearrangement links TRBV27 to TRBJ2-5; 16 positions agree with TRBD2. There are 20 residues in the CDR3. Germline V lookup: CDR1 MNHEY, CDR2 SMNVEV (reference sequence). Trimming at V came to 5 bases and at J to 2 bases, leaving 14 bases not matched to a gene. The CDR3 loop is CASSPIGTSGGGYPQETQYF. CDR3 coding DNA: TGTGCCAGCAGTCCCATCGGGACTAGCGGGGGGGGATACCCTCAAGAGACCCAGTACTTC.

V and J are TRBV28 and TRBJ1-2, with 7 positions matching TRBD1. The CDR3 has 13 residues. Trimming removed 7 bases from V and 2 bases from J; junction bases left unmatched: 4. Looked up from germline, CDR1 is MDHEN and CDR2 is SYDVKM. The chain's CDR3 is CASTVQGNYGYTF. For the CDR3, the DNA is TGTGCCAGCACTGTACAGGGGAACTATGGCTACACCTTC.

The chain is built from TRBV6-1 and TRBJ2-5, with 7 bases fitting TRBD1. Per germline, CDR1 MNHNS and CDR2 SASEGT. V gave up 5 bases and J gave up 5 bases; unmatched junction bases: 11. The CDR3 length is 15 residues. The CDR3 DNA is TGTGCCAGCAGTCCCTTAACAGGGGTGGGGGAGACCCAGTACTTC. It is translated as CASSPLTGVGETQYF.

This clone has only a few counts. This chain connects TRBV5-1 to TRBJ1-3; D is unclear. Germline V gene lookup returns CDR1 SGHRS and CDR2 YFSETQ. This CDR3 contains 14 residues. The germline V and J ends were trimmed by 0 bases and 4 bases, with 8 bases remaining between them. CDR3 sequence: CASSLGLQGNTIYF. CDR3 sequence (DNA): TGCGCCAGCAGCTTGGGGTTACAGGGAAACACCATATATTTT.

The CDR3 bases are TGTGCCAGCAGCTTAACACGAACCTACTATGGCTACACCTTC. It encodes CASSLTRTYYGYTF. The chain employs TRBV7-9 and TRBJ1-2; D call uncertain. V lost 2 bases and J 3 bases, leaving 10 bases between the germline ends. The CDR3 loop spans 14 amino acids. CDR1 and CDR2 (germline): SEHNR, FQNEAQ (reference sequence). The full variable domain, with the rest looked up from reference TRBV7-9 and TRBJ1-2, is DTGVSQNPRHKITKRGQNVTFRCDPISEHNRLYWYRQTLGQGPEFLTYFQNEAQLEKSRLLSDRFSAERPKGSFSTLEIQRTEQGDSAMYLCASSLTRTYYGYTFGSGTRLTVV.

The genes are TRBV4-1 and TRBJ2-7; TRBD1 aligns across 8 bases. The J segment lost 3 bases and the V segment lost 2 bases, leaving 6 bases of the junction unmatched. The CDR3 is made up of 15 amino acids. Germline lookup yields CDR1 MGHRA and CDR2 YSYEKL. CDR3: CASSQTQGGSYEQYF. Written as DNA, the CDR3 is TGCGCCAGCAGCCAAACACAGGGGGGCAGCTACGAGCAGTACTTC.

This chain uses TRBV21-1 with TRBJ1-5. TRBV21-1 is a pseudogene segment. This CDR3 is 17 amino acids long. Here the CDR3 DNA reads TGTGCCAGCAGCAATAAGGGACTCAGGCCGAGCAATCAGCCCCAGCATTTT. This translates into CASSNKGLRPSNQPQHF.